These T cell receptor beta chains were read from a single sample in a study of monozygotic twins with inflammatory bowel disease. TCRdb processed the 5' RACE reads again and assigns one entry to each CDR3 protein, with no DNA. This table holds just over 300,000 distinct CDR3 sequences. The sequencing sample was made of blood. Source of these receptors: a human donor with ulcerative colitis or Crohn's disease, or a healthy co-twin of an affected twin (not recorded which). The CDR3 runs from the conserved cysteine through the conserved F or W. Fields, in order: V gene, J gene, CDR3 protein.

TRBV18	TRBJ2-1	CASSLSTTLNEQFF
TRBV5-1	TRBJ2-1	CASETGANYNEQFF
TRBV6-2/TRBV6-3	TRBJ1-2	CASSDLWEATHNYGYTF
TRBV18	TRBJ2-5	CASSPRLPRAAGETQYF
TRBV7-2	TRBJ2-1	CASSPRTRGNEQFF
TRBV7-9	TRBJ2-7	CASRLDSNPEDF
TRBV15	TRBJ2-7	CATSRDPGGAYEQYF
TRBV5-4	TRBJ2-5	CASSGSTGEETQYF
TRBV7-9	TRBJ2-3	CASSLGGPRTDTQYF
TRBV18	TRBJ2-5	CASSTRETQYF
TRBV5-6	TRBJ1-5	CASMKGNQPQHF
TRBV12-3/TRBV12-4	TRBJ2-3	CATGRSGTDTQYF
TRBV6-5	TRBJ2-2	CASSSATGAAGELFF
TRBV7-2	TRBJ2-1	CASSLAGGVYNEQFF
TRBV30	TRBJ1-2	CAWRADSLLYGYTF
TRBV18	TRBJ2-7	CASSPDRGVKGQYF
TRBV20-1	TRBJ1-1	CSASRGHSGTEAFF
TRBV7-2	TRBJ2-1	CASRNPGKRPYNEQFF
TRBV12-3/TRBV12-4	TRBJ1-3	CASILETPWSGNTIYF
TRBV6-1	TRBJ1-2	CASSPGEITYGYTF
TRBV12-3/TRBV12-4	TRBJ2-7	CDSSLLWGGGSYEQYF
TRBV5-1	TRBJ2-5	CASSFPSGESGTQYF
TRBV28	TRBJ2-7	CASSATGGLYEQYF
TRBV18	TRBJ2-1	CASSPVGGAEQFF
TRBV19	TRBJ1-5	CATQADSVYQPQHF
TRBV29-1	TRBJ2-1	CSVEIVGDEQFF
TRBV29-1	TRBJ1-1	CSAKYGLPEAFF
TRBV28	TRBJ1-1	CASSLLGRNTEAFF
TRBV20-1	TRBJ1-3	CSALDRGGNTIYF
TRBV20-1	TRBJ2-3	CSARGGGTQYF
TRBV7-2	TRBJ2-2	CASSFRRDTGELFF
TRBV7-2	TRBJ2-1	CASSLLKRESEQFF
TRBV29-1	TRBJ2-7	CSVARGREQYF
TRBV7-2	TRBJ2-3	CASSKTSGGAPDTQYF
TRBV7-2	TRBJ1-2	CASSLSHANYGYTF
TRBV7-6	TRBJ2-7	CASSLRQGVSEEQYF
TRBV27	TRBJ2-1	CASSLWTRGEQFF
TRBV24-1	TRBJ2-3	CATSDFAGQGTDTQYF
TRBV7-2	TRBJ1-5	CASSLMGNNQPQHF
TRBV29-1	TRBJ2-3	CSYSGSTDTQYF
TRBV12-3/TRBV12-4	TRBJ1-2	CASSLENFRGLGGYTF
TRBV2	TRBJ2-5	CASSDEALVVDSGETQYF
TRBV14	TRBJ2-2	CAGSQVQGAGELFF
TRBV12-3/TRBV12-4	TRBJ1-5	CASSFRQGANQPQHF
TRBV7-9	TRBJ2-2	CASSSSLGTGELFF
TRBV20-1	TRBJ2-7	CSAASGTSYEQYF
TRBV6-2/TRBV6-3	TRBJ2-1	CASSVYSYNEQFF
TRBV5-1	TRBJ2-1	CASRLAGGAYNEQFF
TRBV3-1	TRBJ1-4	CASSPGRPPLFF
TRBV5-1	TRBJ1-6	CASSLAGTGDSPLHF
TRBV29-1	TRBJ1-2	CSVEGGAFYGYTF
TRBV5-5	TRBJ1-2	CASSFRAQRIF
TRBV5-1	TRBJ1-6	CASSTDRAHSPLHF
TRBV29-1	TRBJ2-7	CSVVVSGGPSSYEQYF
TRBV5-4	TRBJ2-3	CASSPEREYVTDTQYF
TRBV7-9	TRBJ2-3	CASSLGRTSTDTQYF
TRBV4-3	TRBJ1-1	CASSPGPTRLNTEAFF
TRBV2	TRBJ2-3	CASRPGQGNFPDTQYF
TRBV12-3/TRBV12-4	TRBJ1-4	CASSLADAGVKEKLFF
TRBV6-1	TRBJ2-1	CASSEEGDRLPYNEQFF